Sequencing of this T cell receptor beta chain was carried out in a study of blood T cell repertoires in COVID-19. Study at large: Samples representing acute and convalescent COVID-19 were sourced from the United States, Italy and Spain.

This clone was found once. The age range of participants was about 18 to 100 years, with residence in about two dozen US areas. Participants reported their clinical history, and cohort assignment relied on those reports. Symptom resolution, clearance, or two negative PCRs marked donors in Cohort 3 as recovered. CDR1 is LGHDT, CDR2 YNNKEL, per germline (reference sequence). V lost 1 base and J 0 bases, leaving 10 bases between the germline ends. The CDR3 is 16 residues long. Libraries were prepared by immunoSEQ multiplex PCR; TCRdb keeps only in-frame clonotypes and omits some of them. This sample has 200,000 to 300,000 clones, with 86% found just once.

The sequencing sample was made of PBMCs or T cells enriched from blood (not recorded which). The gene calls are TRBV3-1 (or the pseudogene TRBV3-2) and TRBJ2-1; D perhaps matches TRBD2 (5 bases). This TCR was sampled from a woman aged 18-29 years who had recovered from COVID-19. CDR3 nucleotide sequence: TGTGCCAGCAGCCAAGCACACGGGAACTCCTACAATGAGCAGTTCTTC. Its translation: CASSQAHGNSYNEQFF.